Shown below are 32 T cell receptor beta chains from a single sample sequenced in a study of T cell clones after liver transplantation. The assay was immunoSEQ multiplex PCR, and TCRdb's table has in-frame clones only and misses some. The table records 68,000 or so clones, 80% to 95% of them present only once. Here the sequenced sample was CD4+ T cells from blood, taken less than 26 months after liver transplant. These receptors were collected from a human patient who received a liver transplant. A share of the T cells may be of graft donor origin.

The sample holds a few counts of this clone. CDR3 bases: TGTGCCATCAGTGAGCCCAAGGGACAGACGCTTAACTATGGCTACACCTTC. This encodes CAISEPKGQTLNYGYTF. The chain joins TRBV10-3 to TRBJ1-2; the match to TRBD1 covers 7 bases. J was trimmed by 1 base and V by 2 bases; bases with no gene match: 10. This CDR3 is built from 17 residues. CDR1 is ENHRY, CDR2 SYGVKD, per germline.

The genes are TRBV5-6 and TRBJ2-7; TRBD2 is a possible D gene (6 bases). The CDR3 is 19 residues long. The V end lost 0 bases, the J end lost 0 bases, and 22 bases lay between the germline ends. Germline lookup yields CDR1 SGHDT and CDR2 YYEEEE. CDR3 amino acids: CASSLGPPWIAASSYEQYF. The DNA for the CDR3 is TGTGCCAGCAGCTTGGGCCCCCCTTGGATAGCGGCCAGCTCCTACGAGCAGTACTTC.

The CDR3 protein is CASSIDRLGSGANVLTF. The CDR3, as DNA: TGTGCCAGTAGTATAGATCGTTTAGGATCTGGGGCCAACGTCCTGACTTTC. The rearrangement links TRBV19 to TRBJ2-6; D remains unclear. V lost 0 bases and J lost 1, with 10 bases in between. There are 17 residues in the CDR3. CDR1 is LNHDA and CDR2 is SQIVND in the germline V gene (reference sequence).

This chain connects TRBV6-1 to TRBJ2-1; D is unclear. The CDR3 runs 12 residues. The germline V gene has CDR1 MNHNS and CDR2 SASEGT. V was shortened by 4 bases and J by 8 bases, with 9 bases between the two germline ends. Written as DNA, the CDR3 is TGTGCCAGCAGTGTACTAATATATGAGCAGTTCTTC. Its protein product is CASSVLIYEQFF.

The rearrangement joins TRBV5-6 to TRBJ1-2, with D possibly being TRBD1 (5 bases). The CDR3 length is 15 residues. The V end was cut by 4 bases, the J end by 7 bases, with 20 bases between. Per the germline V gene, CDR1 is SGHDT and CDR2 is YYEEEE. Here the CDR3 DNA reads TGTGCCAGCAGCAACGGACCGAGCTGGGGGTTTGGCTACACCTTC. Translation: CASSNGPSWGFGYTF.

This clone was detected only once. This sequence joins TRBV6-1 and TRBJ2-5; D gene ambiguous. In germline, CDR1 is MNHNS, CDR2 SASEGT. Between the trimmed V and J ends, which lost 4 bases and 4 bases, there was a span of 7 bases. This CDR3 is built from 12 residues. Here the CDR3 DNA reads TGTGCCAGCAGTGTAGGGCGAGAGACCCAGTACTTC. This gives the protein CASSVGRETQYF.

The chain joins TRBV5-1 to TRBJ2-5; D might be TRBD1 or TRBD2, each matching 5 bases. CDR1 and CDR2 from the germline V gene are SGHRS and YFSETQ. The CDR3 extends over 16 amino acids. The V end lost 4 bases, the J end lost 1 base, and 17 bases lay between the germline ends. The CDR3 DNA reads as TGCGCCAGCAGCCCTTACAGTTGGGACCTCCAAGAGACCCAGTACTTC. The encoded protein is CASSPYSWDLQETQYF.

V is TRBV29-1 and J is TRBJ1-2; D gene unclear. Trimming shortened V by 7 bases and J by 4 bases, and 13 bases separated the two germline ends. The germline V gene encodes CDR1 SQVTM and CDR2 ANQGSEA. The length of the CDR3 is 12 residues. The CDR3 nucleotides are TGCAGCGCCGCGGACGGACCCTATGGCTACACCTTC. Its protein product is CSAADGPYGYTF.

The rearrangement links TRBV7-8 to TRBJ2-7; 8 positions agree with TRBD1. CDR3 length: 14 amino acids. Trimming cost V 5 bases and J 2 bases; bases outside gene matches: 5. The germline gives CDR1 SGHVS, CDR2 FQNEAQ. CDR3 amino acids: CASSQRTGTYEQYF. DNA for the CDR3: TGTGCCAGCAGCCAGCGGACAGGGACCTACGAGCAGTACTTC.

This clone was seen only a few times. The chain combines TRBV21-1 with TRBJ2-7; the table's D call of TRBD1 was not tested on the DNA. TRBV21-1 is annotated as a pseudogene. This CDR3 is 15 amino acids long. Written as DNA, the CDR3 is TGTGCCAGCAGCAAAAAATCCGACAGGCCTTACGAGCAGTACTTC. Amino acid sequence: CASSKKSDRPYEQYF.

J is TRBJ2-3 and V is TRBV6-1, with TRBD2 matching 8 bases. The CDR3 sequence is 14 residues long. J was trimmed by 8 bases and V by 0 bases; bases with no gene match: 4. Per the germline V gene, CDR1 is MNHNS and CDR2 is SASEGT. This CDR3 reads CASSEAPLAGTQYF. The CDR3 coding sequence is TGTGCCAGCAGTGAAGCTCCCCTAGCGGGTACGCAGTATTTT.

The chain has TRBV30 and TRBJ2-3, with TRBD2 as a possible D gene (5 bases). Germline-derived CDR1 and CDR2 are GTSNPN and SVGIG (reference sequence). This CDR3 contains 14 residues. Trimming took 5 bases from V and 2 from J, leaving 14 bases between them. The CDR3 nucleotides read TGTGCCTGGGACCGGGAAACTTTCACAGATACGCAGTATTTT. Translating gives CAWDRETFTDTQYF.

The rearrangement links TRBV6-5 to TRBJ2-7; TRBD2 might be the D (6 bases). The CDR3 runs to 14 residues. Germline V lookup: CDR1 MNHEY, CDR2 SVGAGI. The V gene lost 7 bases and the J gene lost 2 bases, with 15 bases spanning the gap. DNA of the CDR3: TGTGCCAGCACTACCGGGACTCTAGCCTACGAGCAGTACTTC. This gives the protein CASTTGTLAYEQYF.

The rearrangement joins TRBV4-3 to TRBJ2-3; D not certain. This CDR3 spans 14 amino acids. Germline V lookup: CDR1 LGHNA, CDR2 YSLEER. The V gene lost 0 bases and the J gene lost 4 bases, with 8 bases spanning the gap. This CDR3 reads CASSQEVWSDTQYF. CDR3 DNA: TGCGCCAGCAGCCAAGAGGTCTGGTCAGATACGCAGTATTTT.

The chain employs TRBV2 and TRBJ2-4, with D maybe TRBD1 (8 bases). The CDR3 contains 14 residues. Trimming pared 7 bases from V and 5 bases from J, leaving 15 bases between. The germline V gene encodes CDR1 SNHLY and CDR2 FYNNEI. The DNA of the CDR3 is TGTGCCAGCACCGGGGGGACAGGAGAAAACATTCAGTACTTC. This codes for CASTGGTGENIQYF.

The J gene is TRBJ2-1, the V gene TRBV9, with 8 bases fitting TRBD2. Unmatched junction bases numbered 9, after V lost 3 bases and J lost 4 bases. Germline values: CDR1 SGDLS, CDR2 YYNGEE. This CDR3 contains 16 residues. CDR3 bases: TGTGCCAGCAGCGGCCAAGCGGGAGTGCGGTACAATGAGCAGTTCTTC. As protein: CASSGQAGVRYNEQFF.

The J gene is TRBJ2-3, the V gene TRBV11-1, with TRBD2 identical over 8 bases. The germline V gene has CDR1 SGHAT and CDR2 FQDESV (reference sequence). Unmatched junction bases numbered 3, after V lost 2 bases and J lost 2 bases. This CDR3 region has 15 residues. CDR3 region: CASSLPGLDTDTQYF. Written as DNA, the CDR3 is TGTGCCAGCAGCTTACCGGGACTAGACACAGATACGCAGTATTTT. Supplemented by reference TRBV11-1 and TRBJ2-3, the full variable domain reads EAEVAQSPRYKITEKSQAVAFWCDPISGHATLYWYRQILGQGPELLVQFQDESVVDDSQLPKDRFSAERLKGVDSTLKIQPAELGDSAMYLCASSLPGLDTDTQYFGPGTRLTVL.

V is TRBV7-3 and J is TRBJ2-3; the D gene could be TRBD1 or TRBD2 (7 bases each). CDR1 is SGHTA, CDR2 FQGTGA, per germline. The CDR3 loop spans 15 amino acids. V lost 6 bases and J lost 5, with 18 bases in between. The chain's CDR3 is CASSSQGGLGDTQYF. In nucleotides, the CDR3 is TGTGCCAGCAGTTCCCAGGGGGGGCTGGGAGATACGCAGTATTTT.

The chain employs TRBV28 and TRBJ2-2; TRBD2 aligns across 15 bases. The CDR3 loop spans 16 amino acids. Germline-derived CDR1 and CDR2 are MDHEN and SYDVKM. The trim removed 7 bases at V and 5 bases at J, leaving 5 bases unmatched. The CDR3 sequence: CASTLGLAGGTGELFF. DNA for the CDR3: TGTGCCAGCACTCTAGGACTAGCGGGAGGGACCGGGGAGCTGTTTTTT.

The V call is TRBV11-1, the J call TRBJ2-7; maybe TRBD1 (6 bases). The CDR3 covers 15 residues. Germline V lookup: CDR1 SGHAT, CDR2 FQDESV (reference sequence). Trimming removed 5 bases from V and 2 bases from J, with 16 bases in between. CDR3 sequence (DNA): TGTGCCAGCAGCCAAACCGGGACAAGCCCCTACGAGCAGTACTTC. Translated: CASSQTGTSPYEQYF.

This chain links TRBV7-2 with TRBJ1-3; 11 bases agree with TRBD1. V shed 5 bases and J 2 bases; nucleotides not matched to a gene: 8. CDR3 size: 17 residues. The germline CDR1 and CDR2 sequences are SGHTA and FQGNSA. CDR3 residues: CASSRGGQGVAGNTIYF. The DNA of the CDR3 is TGTGCCAGCAGCAGAGGGGGACAGGGGGTCGCTGGAAACACCATATATTTT.

The V and J genes are TRBV19 and TRBJ2-3; 12 nucleotides agree with TRBD2. The germline V gene encodes CDR1 LNHDA and CDR2 SQIVND (reference sequence). This CDR3 is built from 17 residues. Trimming at V came to 6 bases and at J to 5 bases, leaving 12 bases not matched to a gene. This CDR3 reads CASRPPRLAGEVDTQYF. The CDR3 bases are TGTGCCAGTAGACCCCCCCGACTAGCGGGAGAAGTAGATACGCAGTATTTT.

The rearrangement uses TRBV27 and TRBJ2-3; tentatively, D is TRBD2 (5 bases). V lost 5 bases and J lost 0, with 15 bases in between. The CDR3 totals 16 residues. Germline V gene sequence: CDR1 MNHEY, CDR2 SMNVEV (reference sequence). CDR3 sequence reads: CASSPFQRQSTDTQYF. In nucleotides, the CDR3 is TGTGCCAGCAGTCCCTTTCAGCGGCAAAGCACAGATACGCAGTATTTT.

The V and J genes are TRBV5-1 and TRBJ2-7; 7 nucleotides align to TRBD2. This CDR3 comprises 15 residues. V was clipped by 7 bases and J by 3 bases; unmatched bases: 13. Germline CDR1 and CDR2: SGHRS and YFSETQ. The CDR3 nucleotides read TGCGCCAGCGCCCCCGGCCTAGCGGAGATCTACGAGCAGTACTTC. Translation: CASAPGLAEIYEQYF.

V gene TRBV19 combines with J gene TRBJ1-5; 7 bases agree with TRBD1. J gave up 5 bases and V 6 bases, and 10 bases lay outside the gene matches. The CDR3 is 15 residues long. The germline gives CDR1 LNHDA, CDR2 SQIVND (reference sequence). The CDR3 region is CASRVSGQVYQPQHF. In nucleotides, the CDR3 is TGTGCCAGTAGAGTTTCCGGACAGGTCTATCAGCCCCAGCATTTT.

The chain carries TRBV29-1 and TRBJ1-1, with D hard to call. Germline V gene data show CDR1 as SQVTM and CDR2 as ANQGSEA. This CDR3 comprises 13 residues. The V and J ends lost 8 bases and 0 bases respectively, with 13 bases between them. The CDR3 loop reads CSSSANLNTEAFF. Written as DNA, the CDR3 is TGCAGCTCCAGTGCCAATCTGAACACTGAAGCTTTCTTT.

The chain uses TRBV28 and TRBJ2-4; 10 bases fit TRBD1. The CDR3 is 12 residues long. Losses at the gene ends were 7 bases for V and 8 bases for J; bases not matched to a gene: 2. Germline CDR1 MDHEN, CDR2 SYDVKM. CDR3: CASNDRGHIQYF. Written as DNA, the CDR3 is TGTGCCAGCAACGACAGGGGGCACATTCAGTACTTC.

The chain combines TRBV6-5 with TRBJ2-3, with 12 bases aligning to TRBD1. The CDR3 length is 15 residues. Trimming cost V 6 bases and J 5 bases; bases outside gene matches: 6. Germline CDR1 and CDR2: MNHEY and SVGAGI. CDR3 residues: CASRKGQGALDTQYF. The CDR3 coding sequence is TGTGCCAGCAGAAAGGGACAGGGGGCCCTAGATACGCAGTATTTT.

The chain is built from TRBV5-1 and TRBJ2-5; D remains unclear. Germline-derived CDR1 and CDR2 are SGHRS and YFSETQ. V lost 0 bases, J lost 5 bases, and 8 bases lay in between. The CDR3 runs 13 residues. CDR3 sequence: CASSLAGSETQYF. CDR3 DNA: TGCGCCAGCAGCTTGGCTGGGTCGGAGACCCAGTACTTC.

This rearrangement joins TRBV7-9 to TRBJ1-1; D not certain. The CDR3 contains 11 residues. Trimming took 5 bases from V and 3 from J, leaving 4 bases between them. From germline, CDR1 is SEHNR and CDR2 FQNEAQ (reference sequence). The CDR3 DNA reads TGTGCCAGCAGCCCCCACACTGAAGCTTTCTTT. Its translation is CASSPHTEAFF.

A few counts support this clone. The rearrangement links TRBV7-8 to TRBJ2-2; TRBD2 matches at 9 bases. This CDR3 is 15 amino acids long. Germline CDR1 is SGHVS and CDR2 is FQNEAQ. J was trimmed by 6 bases and V by 5 bases; bases with no gene match: 7. CDR3 bases: TGTGCCAGCAGCCCGGGACTAGCAAGTTCCGGGGAGCTGTTTTTT. Amino acids: CASSPGLASSGELFF.

The V gene is TRBV18, the J gene TRBJ2-1; 7 bases align to TRBD2. The CDR3 contains 16 residues. The germline gives CDR1 KGHSH, CDR2 LQKENI. After removal of 0 bases from V and 4 bases from J, the junction contained 6 bases not matched to a gene. The CDR3 protein is CASSPPNLAAYNEQFF. For the CDR3, the DNA is TGTGCCAGCTCACCACCGAACCTAGCGGCATACAATGAGCAGTTCTTC.